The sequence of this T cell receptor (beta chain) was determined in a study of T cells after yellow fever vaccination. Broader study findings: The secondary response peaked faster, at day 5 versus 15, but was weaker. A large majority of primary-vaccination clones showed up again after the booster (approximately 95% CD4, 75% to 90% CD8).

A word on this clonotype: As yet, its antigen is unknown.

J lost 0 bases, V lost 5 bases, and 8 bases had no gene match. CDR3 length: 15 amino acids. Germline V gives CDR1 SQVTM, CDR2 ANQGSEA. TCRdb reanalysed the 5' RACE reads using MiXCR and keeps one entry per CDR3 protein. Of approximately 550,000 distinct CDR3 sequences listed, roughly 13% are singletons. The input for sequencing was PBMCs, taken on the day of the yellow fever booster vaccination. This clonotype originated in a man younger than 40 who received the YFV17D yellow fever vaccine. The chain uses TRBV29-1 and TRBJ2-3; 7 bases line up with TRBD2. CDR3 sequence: CSVREVSGSTDTQYF. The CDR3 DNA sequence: TGCAGCGTTCGAGAAGTTAGCGGGAGCACAGATACGCAGTATTTT.